These 21 T cell receptor beta chains were sequenced from one sample in a study of blood T cell repertoires in acute mononucleosis. Some clones are missing from TCRdb's copy, which holds only in-frame ones; the method was immunoSEQ multiplex PCR. The table lists about 2,300 clones, 68% of them singletons. Whole-study findings and limits: Public beta motifs plus an AV5-AJ31 alpha motif appeared to drive GLC-BM selection.

The time point: acute infectious mononucleosis, at clinical presentation within 2 weeks of symptom onset (visit 1). This material consisted of EBV GLC epitope tetramer+ CD8+ T cells sorted from PBMCs, taken during acute infectious mononucleosis. Subset indicated: CD8 T cells binding tetramer with EBV BMLF1 280-288 peptide (GLC-BM). These receptor sequences come from a woman aged 18-35 years with infectious mononucleosis caused by EBV.

On this clone: A far more abundant clone sits one base away, making this likely a read error. The V and J genes are TRBV9 and TRBJ1-1; TRBD1 matches at 7 bases. The length of the CDR3 is 18 residues. Germline V gives CDR1 SGDLS, CDR2 YYNGEE. V shed 3 bases, J shed 4 bases, and the junction held 18 bases outside the gene matches. The CDR3 DNA reads as TGTGCCAGCAGCGGAAACCCTCAGACAGGGCCCATGAGCACTGAAGCTTTCTTT. Translating it yields CASSGNPQTGPMSTEAFF.

The V gene is TRBV11-2, the J gene TRBJ2-7, with TRBD2 identical over 11 bases. V dropped 1 base and J dropped 6; count of bases not matched to a gene: 11. Germline CDR1 and CDR2: SGHAT and FQNNGV. This CDR3 contains 17 residues. CDR3 sequence reads: CASSLAWVAGGLGEQYF. The CDR3 DNA follows: TGTGCCAGCAGCTTAGCTTGGGTAGCGGGGGGGCTCGGCGAGCAGTACTTC.

Only a few counts were recorded for this clone. A read error is the likely source, as a far larger clone sits one nucleotide away. This rearrangement joins TRBV14 to TRBJ2-3; D not resolved. Trimming pared 3 bases from V and 8 bases from J, leaving 12 bases between. The CDR3 extends over 13 amino acids. Germline lookup yields CDR1 SGHDN and CDR2 FVKESK. The CDR3 bases are TGTGCCAGCAGCCATTCTCCCGGCGGTACGCAGTATTTT. Translating gives CASSHSPGGTQYF.

This clone has only a few counts. Given a far larger clone just one base away, this is likely a sequencing read error. V usage is TRBV29-1 and J usage is TRBJ1-4, with D tentatively TRBD1 (5 bases). CDR3 length: 14 residues. Germline V gene lookup returns CDR1 SQVTM and CDR2 ANQGSEA. CDR3 residues: CCVGSGGTNEKLFF. CDR3 DNA sequence: TGCTGCGTTGGGTCCGGGGGAACTAATGAAAAACTGTTTTTT.

Notes on this clone: Other DNA sequences in this specimen translate into the identical CDR3. The chain couples TRBV11-2 to TRBJ2-7; the D call may be TRBD1 or TRBD2 (5 bases each). Germline loops: CDR1 SGHAT, CDR2 FQNNGV. CDR3 length: 16 amino acids. V lost 1 base to trimming and J lost 5 bases, with 18 bases between them. The CDR3 region is CASSLAWGAGGNEQYF. CDR3 DNA sequence: TGTGCCAGCAGCTTAGCTTGGGGAGCTGGGGGAAACGAGCAGTACTTC.

With regard to this clone: A far larger clone is one nucleotide away, so this likely arose from a read error. Here the CDR3 reads CCVVADRDSNQPQHF. The DNA for the CDR3 is TGCTGCGTTGTGGCGGACAGGGATAGCAATCAGCCCCAGCATTTT. This chain joins TRBV29-1 and TRBJ1-5; 8 positions match TRBD1. CDR3 length: 15 residues. CDR1 SQVTM and CDR2 ANQGSEA come from the germline V gene. The whole variable domain, filled in from reference TRBV29-1 and TRBJ1-5, reads SAVISQKPSRDICQRGTSLTIQCQVDSQVTMMFWYRQQPGQSLTLIATANQGSEATYESGFVIDKFPISRPNLTFSTLTVSNMSPEDSSIYLCCVVADRDSNQPQHFGDGTRLSIL.

Of note for this clone: A far larger clone is a single base away, which makes a read error likely. This rearrangement joins TRBV7-2 to TRBJ2-3, with 8 bases matching TRBD2. The CDR3 is 15 amino acids. After removal of 7 bases from V and 4 bases from J, the junction contained 10 bases not matched to a gene. The V gene's germline CDR1 is SGHTA and CDR2 FQGNSA. This chain's CDR3 is CASNPPGLVPDTQYF. In DNA, the CDR3 is TGTGCCAGCAACCCCCCGGGACTAGTGCCAGATACGCAGTATTTT.

V usage is TRBV27 and J usage is TRBJ2-1, with 10 bases that match TRBD2. CDR3 length: 16 amino acids. Germline V gene data show CDR1 as MNHEY and CDR2 as SMNVEV (reference sequence). V lost 6 bases and J lost 10; bases outside the gene matches: 15. The CDR3 sequence is CASSKGPAGGPREQFF. CDR3 bases: TGTGCCAGCAGCAAAGGGCCAGCGGGGGGGCCAAGGGAGCAGTTCTTC.

This clone was detected only once. A far larger clone lies a single base away; this is likely a read error. The genes are TRBV13 and TRBJ2-7, with 8 nucleotides matching TRBD2. CDR1 PRHDT and CDR2 FYEKMQ come from the germline V gene (reference sequence). The CDR3 contains 15 residues. The CDR3 sequence: CASSPTSGSVYGQYF. CDR3 DNA sequence: TGTGCCAGCAGCCCGACCAGCGGGAGTGTTTACGGGCAGTACTTC.

As regards this clone: This likely reflects a read error, since a far larger clone is one base away. The same CDR3 can be traced to other DNA sequences in this sample. The rearrangement links TRBV11-2 to TRBJ1-6; 8 bases are a match to TRBD1. V lost 5 bases to trimming and J lost 14 bases; unmatched junction nucleotides: 17. There are 16 residues in the CDR3. Germline CDR1 reads SGHAT; CDR2 reads FQNNGV. Here the CDR3 reads CASSQTTGEVQFTLHF. The CDR3 region has the DNA TGTGCCAGCAGCCAGACGACAGGGGAGGTCCAATTCACCCTCCACTTT.

The chain carries TRBV29-1 and TRBJ1-4; 12 nucleotides agree with TRBD1. The CDR3 has 13 amino acids. Germline CDR1 reads SQVTM; CDR2 reads ANQGSEA. The CDR3 here is CRGTGGTNEKLFF. CDR3 DNA sequence: TGCAGGGGGACAGGGGGCACTAATGAAAAACTGTTTTTT.

The rearrangement links TRBV9 to TRBJ2-7; 7 bases fit TRBD2. From germline, CDR1 is SGDLS and CDR2 YYNGEE. This CDR3 has 13 amino acids. V shed 0 bases and J 5 bases; nucleotides not matched to a gene: 2. The CDR3 is CASSVAGGNEQYF. CDR3 in DNA: TGTGCCAGCAGCGTAGCGGGGGGAAACGAGCAGTACTTC.

This clone was seen only once. The chain joins TRBV21-1 to TRBJ2-5; the table's D call TRBD2 went unverified against the DNA. The DNA end lines up better with TRBJ2-7; the J call may be wrong. TRBV21-1 is a pseudogene segment. This CDR3 is 15 amino acids long. The CDR3 here is CASSPTSGSVYEQYF. CDR3 in DNA: TGTGCCAGCAGCCCGACCAGCGGGAGTGTTTACGAGCAGTACTTC.

The chain employs TRBV7-9 and TRBJ2-7; the D is unclear. The CDR3 covers 13 residues. Trimming shortened V by 8 bases and J by 2 bases, and 13 bases separated the two germline ends. Germline V gene sequence: CDR1 SEHNR, CDR2 FQNEAQ (reference sequence). The chain's CDR3 is CASSPRYTYEQYF. The CDR3 DNA sequence: TGTGCCAGCTCACCTCGGTACACCTACGAGCAGTACTTC. Drawing the rest from reference TRBV7-9 and TRBJ2-7, the complete variable domain is DTGVSQNPRHKITKRGQNVTFRCDPISEHNRLYWYRQTLGQGPEFLTYFQNEAQLEKSRLLSDRFSAERPKGSFSTLEIQRTEQGDSAMYLCASSPRYTYEQYFGPGTRLTVT.

This chain uses TRBV14 with TRBJ2-1, with D possibly TRBD2 on 5 matching bases. The length of the CDR3 is 13 residues. Trimming left V 2 bases short and J 13 bases short, with 15 bases between. CDR1 SGHDN and CDR2 FVKESK come from the germline V gene. The chain's CDR3 is CASSQSPGCTQFF. The DNA of the CDR3 is TGTGCCAGCAGCCAATCGCCGGGGTGTACCCAGTTCTTC.

As regards this clone: A far larger clone is just one base off, so this is likely a read error. The genes are TRBV4-1 and TRBJ2-7; a possible D gene is TRBD1 (5 bases). Germline CDR1 MGHRA, CDR2 YSYEKL. The CDR3 totals 14 residues. The CDR3 DNA reads as TGCGCCAGCAGCCCCCGGCAGGGTGGCGACGAGCGGTACTTC. Protein sequence: CASSPRQGGDERYF.

This clone appeared many times. CDR3 sequence (DNA): TGTGCCAGCAGCTTAGCTTGGGTAGCGGGGGGAAACGAGCAGTACTTC. Its translation is CASSLAWVAGGNEQYF. The chain has TRBV9 and TRBJ2-7; 10 bases align to TRBD2. V was pared by 4 bases and J by 5 bases, with 12 bases of the junction left unmatched. The CDR3 sequence is 16 residues long. Germline CDR1 is SGDLS and CDR2 is YYNGEE. Full variable domain (rest looked up from reference TRBV9 and TRBJ2-7): DSGVTQTPKHLITATGQRVTLRCSPRSGDLSVYWYQQSLDQGLQFLIQYYNGEERAKGNILERFSAQQFPDLHSELNLSSLELGDSALYFCASSLAWVAGGNEQYFGPGTRLTVT.

The chain has TRBV21-1 and TRBJ2-7; the table calls TRBD2, which could not be checked here. The J call may be incorrect, as the DNA end agrees better with TRBJ2-1. TRBV21-1 is tagged as a pseudogene. The length of the CDR3 is 16 residues. The CDR3 nucleotides read TGTGCCAGCAGCAAAGGGCCAGCGGGGGGGCCAAGGGAGCAGTTCTTC. This sequence encodes CASSKGPAGGPREQFF.

This clone has only a few counts. The DNA is left out, because the CDR3 cannot be placed on it with certainty; the CDR3 is given as TCRdb lists it. J is TRBJ2-2 and V is TRBV2; the D segment call TRBD1 is taken from the table without a DNA check. Germline values: CDR1 SNHLY, CDR2 FYNNEI. The CDR3 is 16 residues long, counting both termini. The CDR3: CASSEGDIAPGELFFF.

The V call is TRBV23-1, the J call TRBJ2-7; D perhaps matches TRBD1 (8 bases). TRBV23-1 is an ORF; its function is uncertain. The CDR3 is made up of 14 amino acids. Trimming removed 8 bases at V and 3 bases at J, with 17 bases between. The CDR3 DNA reads as TGCGCCAGCCAGAGCGGGACAGGCGACTACGAGCAGTACTTC. Protein: CASQSGTGDYEQYF.

The V gene is TRBV4-1, the J gene TRBJ2-7, with D possibly being TRBD1 (5 bases). CDR1 MGHRA and CDR2 YSYEKL come from the germline V gene. The CDR3 is 13 residues long. V dropped 4 bases and J dropped 6 bases, with 13 bases sitting between them. Here the CDR3 reads CASSPRQGGEQYF. The DNA of the CDR3 is TGCGCCAGCAGCCCCCGGCAGGGTGGCGAGCAGTACTTC.